The rows below give T cell receptor beta chains drawn from one sample of a study of blood T cell repertoires in COVID-19. Assay used: immunoSEQ multiplex PCR; TCRdb lists only in-frame clones, some missing. The table lists about 240,000 clones, around 86% of them singletons. Sequencing input: PBMCs or T cells enriched from blood (not recorded which). These receptors all come from a middle-aged woman with acute COVID-19. CDR3s include the opening cysteine and the closing phenylalanine or tryptophan. The D gene is left open where the match is weak. A clone size is listed for some rows: how often the clone was seen (once, few, many), or a class if it is expanded.

DNA: TGTGCCAGCTCCTCAGACCGCCCAGGGTCCTACAATGAGCAGTTCTTC
CDR3: CASSSDRPGSYNEQFF
V: TRBV18
J: TRBJ2-1
D: -
size: -

DNA: TGTGCCAGTAGGGAAACAGCAGCTAACTATGGCTACACCTTC
CDR3: CASRETAANYGYTF
V: TRBV19
J: TRBJ1-2
D: -
size: -

DNA: TGTGCCAGCAGCTTACAGGGGCCGGGGGGCAATGAGCAGTTCTTC
CDR3: CASSLQGPGGNEQFF
V: TRBV7-3
J: TRBJ2-1
D: -
size: once

DNA: TGCGCCAGCAGCTTGACAGGGGAGGTTTCACCCCTCCACTTT
CDR3: CASSLTGEVSPLHF
V: TRBV5-1
J: TRBJ1-6
D: TRBD1
size: -

DNA: TGTGCCAGCAGCCAAGAGGGACAGACGTGGGAAAAACTGTTTTTT
CDR3: CASSQEGQTWEKLFF
V: TRBV4-2
J: TRBJ1-4
D: TRBD1
size: -

DNA: TGTGCCAGCAGCTTAGCGGCGGCGGAGGGTGAAAAACTGTTTTTT
CDR3: CASSLAAAEGEKLFF
V: TRBV11-2
J: TRBJ1-4
D: -
size: once

DNA: TGTGCCAGCAGCACGGGACAGTTCACTGAAGCTTTCTTT
CDR3: CASSTGQFTEAFF
V: TRBV7-9
J: TRBJ1-1
D: TRBD1
size: -

DNA: TGCGCCAGCAGCAGGCGGGCCAGCACAGATACGCAGTATTTT
CDR3: CASSRRASTDTQYF
V: TRBV5-1
J: TRBJ2-3
D: -
size: once

DNA: TGTGCCAGCAGCGATCGGACTAGCGGACTGCAAGAGACCCAGTACTTC
CDR3: CASSDRTSGLQETQYF
V: TRBV5-6
J: TRBJ2-5
D: TRBD2
size: -

DNA: TGTGCCAGCAGCCGTCCCGGGACAGGTATCCAAACCTTC
CDR3: CASSRPGTGIQTF
V: TRBV7-8
J: TRBJ1-2
D: TRBD1
size: -

DNA: TGTGCCAGTAGTATACGGACGGCGGGTTCACCCCTCCACTTT
CDR3: CASSIRTAGSPLHF
V: TRBV19
J: TRBJ1-6
D: -
size: -